This T cell receptor beta chain was found in a study of T-cell reconstitution after alpha-beta-depleted transplantation in children. Findings of the study overall: Recipient T cells and thymic progenitors that survived were the source of the high TCRbeta diversity seen at day 60 in some patients. There were reportedly several hundred expanded graft clones from which alpha-beta T cells came about two months after transplant. The authors attributed T-cell counts and diversity one year after transplant mostly to newly produced T cells.

Losses at the gene ends were 1 base for V and 4 bases for J; bases not matched to a gene: 7. Germline V gene lookup returns CDR1 DFQATT and CDR2 SNEGSKA (reference sequence). This CDR3 is built from 14 residues. TCRbeta library preparation incorporated unique molecular identifiers. TCRdb ran MiXCR on the PCR reads and lists one entry per CDR3 protein. The sample includes 45,000 to 60,000 distinct CDR3 sequences, 52% of them seen just once. Note on this clonotype: What it recognizes is unknown.

The sequencing used peripheral blood, collected before TCRalphabeta/CD19-depleted stem cell transplant. The sequence derives from a boy less than two years old with SCID, due to receive a stem cell transplant. The V gene is TRBV20-1, the J gene TRBJ2-7, with 7 nucleotides matching TRBD2. The CDR3 here is CSARGTGGIYEQYF. In DNA form, the CDR3 reads TGCAGTGCTAGAGGAACGGGGGGTATTTACGAGCAGTACTTC.